This T cell receptor (beta chain) derives from a study of CD8+ T cells in alopecia areata (dated by TCRdb to between 2017 and 2018). Context from the whole study: Treated patients were enrolled in an open-label pilot trial of oral tofacitinib at 5 to 10 mg twice daily for moderate-to-severe alopecia areata. Tofacitinib was administered for 6 to 18 months, and 6 months of follow-up off drug were then conducted to assess delayed response and recurrence. In treated patients, disease severity was measured using the SALT score, which gives the percentage of scalp surface area affected. High-throughput TCRbeta sequencing was used to examine T cell clonal expansion in alopecia areata in both the C3H/HeJ mouse model and human patients. On the human side, TCRbeta sequencing was run on scalp tissue and on sorted CD4+ and CD8+ peripheral blood T cells from healthy controls and from alopecia areata patients with either patchy or totalis/universalis disease. Tofacitinib-treated patients had biopsies at baseline and at 4 and 24 weeks of treatment, with a later scalp biopsy in several patients. Scalp clonality was compared among normal scalp (n=4), patchy alopecia areata scalp (n=8), and alopecia totalis/universalis scalp (n=8). RNA came from the PAXgene miRNA kit for fixed scalp, the miRNeasy kit for PBMCs, and the RNeasy kit for mouse skin. TCRbeta CDR3 regions were amplified by immunoSEQ multiplex PCR using 35 Vbeta forward and 13 Jbeta reverse primers. On the study overall, not on this receptor specifically: TCR sequences shared between patients were less clear than in mice, possibly partly because of HLA diversity in the patient population. During tofacitinib treatment, many expanded lesional clones remained in scalp and blood, and this persistence may partly explain relapse after treatment is stopped. Compared with normal scalp, lesional scalp, particularly in alopecia totalis/universalis, had higher clonality and more expanded CD8+ clones, which suggests antigenic drive. Resident alphabeta T cells in normal human skin are also sequenced, complicating scalp TCR repertoire analysis, unlike mouse skin dominated by gammadelta T cells. Because the treated cohort was small and had just a single nonresponder, larger studies are needed to establish links between baseline CD8+ expansion and response. Tofacitinib significantly decreased scalp clonality and the number of expanded CD8+ clones among the top 100 scalp clones.

CDR3 length: 16 amino acids, cysteine to phenylalanine. The DNA shown is the 48-base CDR3, in frame from base 1. Looking up the germline V gene yields CDR1 SGDLS and CDR2 YYNGEE. For this chain, trimming is 3 bases at the V end and 7 bases at the J end, and the number of junction bases without a gene match is 15. The receptor library was made with the immunoSEQ multiplex PCR assay. To provide template for TCR sequencing, every sample had RNA extracted and reverse transcribed into cDNA. First-strand cDNA was synthesized using SuperScript III with a 2:1 mix of oligo-dT and random hexamers. Amplification bias was assessed with a synthetic immune receptor repertoire, and residual bias was removed computationally. Turning to the authors' computational methods: Raw reads were preprocessed for error removal, and CDR3 was defined according to IMGT conventions as running from the conserved cysteine to phenylalanine. Clonality was calculated as 1 minus Shannon entropy normalized by log2 of the number of productive unique TCRs. CD4 or CD8 identity of scalp clones was inferred by cross-referencing scalp TCRbeta sequences with sorted blood CD4 and CD8 repertoires. Drawn from immuneACCESS, this table holds only the in-frame rearrangements with V and J called that TCRdb kept. Clones are partly lost; checked studies trace under half to an unresolved V gene and leave the rest unexplained. The V and J calls and clone size come from that table; D and trimming were worked out from the DNA. The sample data list over 60,000 clones, and around 45% of these were observed just once. The ten largest clones capture about 20% of the sample.

The treatment or condition label, read with the paper, signifies: oral pan-JAK inhibitor, 5-10 mg twice daily. Peripheral blood and lesional scalp punch biopsies were obtained from patients with alopecia areata. PBMCs were separated by density centrifugation and stained for CD3, CD4 and CD8, after which CD4+ and CD8+ T cells were sorted on a FACSAria. In regard to this clone: Its antigen remains undetermined. Per-base qualities were not stored, and no clone one base away is much larger.

The sequence derives from a human donor with alopecia areata. This chain is built from TRBV9 and TRBJ1-2; TRBD1 lines up with 7 middle nucleotides. The sequencing here drew on CD8+ T cells sorted from blood, taken at approximately week 36, from a patient treated with tofacitinib. The CDR3 region has the sequence CASSDRGGRSSPGYTF. The DNA reads as follows: TGTGCCAGCAGCGACCGAGGGGGCCGGTCGTCCCCTGGCTACACCTTC.